This T cell receptor beta chain was sequenced during a study of blood T cell repertoires in COVID-19. Original methodology: Amplification of reference gene primers was used by the study to estimate nucleated cell counts. Sequencing was performed with immunoSEQ multiplex PCR; in TCRdb, only in-frame clones are kept and a portion is missing. The V and J calls and the clone size are those of that table, but D and trimming were determined from the DNA. Among around 290,000 clones listed, approximately 91% were seen once. Germline assignment: CDR1 KGHSH and CDR2 LQKENI. The CDR3 loop spans 17 amino acids. J was trimmed by 4 bases and V by 6 bases; bases with no gene match: 13.

The TCR sequence derives from a woman aged 35 to 49 who had recovered from COVID-19. The sequencing input was PBMCs or T cells enriched from blood (not recorded which). The gene calls are TRBV18 and TRBJ1-2; 11 nucleotides match TRBD1. The DNA for the CDR3 is TGTGCCAGCTCGCAAGGACAGGGGGCTTTTGACGGCTATGGCTACACCTTC. This sequence encodes CASSQGQGAFDGYGYTF.